The rows below give T cell receptor beta chains drawn from one sample of a study of T-cell memory formation after mild COVID-19. TCRdb reprocessed the 5' RACE reads via MiXCR and lists one record per CDR3 protein. Of more than 250,000 distinct CDR3 sequences listed, roughly 18% were seen once; the top ten hold more than 20%. The sequenced sample was PBMCs or a T cell subset sorted from them (not recorded which). The source of these receptors is a man between 18 and 29 years old who had mild COVID-19 (a few samples of this study predate the infection). Cell type and time point are not known. CDR3s leave out the opening cysteine and the closing phenylalanine or tryptophan. Clone size appears in some rows only: once, few, many, or a class for an expanded clone.

abundance,v_gene,len,j_gene,CDR3aa
.,TRBV2,13,TRBJ2-2,ASSEAIRGSGELF
few,TRBV5-4,12,TRBJ2-2,ASSSRNWGGELF
.,TRBV7-8,14,TRBJ2-1,ASSSMVAGSYNEQF
.,TRBV3-1,9,TRBJ2-3,ASTSTDTQY
.,TRBV28,10,TRBJ2-5,ASSVSGQVIY
few,TRBV7-2,12,TRBJ2-5,ASRPDWNEETQY
.,TRBV18,14,TRBJ2-2,ASSSRGGSDTGELF
few,TRBV20-1,8,TRBJ1-5,SASEQPQH
many,TRBV6-4,12,TRBJ2-7,ASSPAPFSYEQY
.,TRBV7-2,16,TRBJ2-1,ASSLAQGLAGGTNEQF
.,TRBV4-1,13,TRBJ1-5,ASRQSPGSNQPQH
few,TRBV20-1,12,TRBJ2-6,SASPASGANVLT
few,TRBV4-1,13,TRBJ2-3,ASSQVAWKGETQY
many,TRBV7-9,15,TRBJ2-1,ASSSGLAGLSYNEQF
few,TRBV5-1,12,TRBJ1-5,ASSFGGLNQPQH
.,TRBV5-1,15,TRBJ1-2,ASSLLAGAPVDYGYT
few,TRBV12-5,17,TRBJ1-1,ASGLDPRQEPMGHTEAF
once,TRBV20-1,12,TRBJ1-4,SARDWARNEKLF
.,TRBV6-9,14,TRBJ1-5,ASRHGQGEFNQPQH
.,TRBV3-1,13,TRBJ1-3,ASSRRTASGNTIY
few,TRBV20-1,12,TRBJ1-1,SARRLGGGTEAF
.,TRBV7-2,14,TRBJ2-3,ASSLARLAGTDTQY
.,TRBV20-1,12,TRBJ1-1,SARVWGPNTEAF
few,TRBV3-1,13,TRBJ1-2,ASSSTRVLGYGYT
.,TRBV10-3,11,TRBJ1-5,AIRGTDNQPQH
.,TRBV5-1,13,TRBJ1-4,ASSRGEITNEKLF
many,TRBV10-3,10,TRBJ2-3,AISVGADTQY
.,TRBV27,12,TRBJ2-1,ASIQRGEFGEQF
few,TRBV5-1,12,TRBJ1-2,ASSRDRNNYGYT
few,TRBV20-1,14,TRBJ2-1,SARRLAGAAYNEQF
many,TRBV9,13,TRBJ2-3,ASNRAGTPTDTQY
.,TRBV5-6,14,TRBJ1-2,ASSLGAGTGYYGYT
.,TRBV20-1,11,TRBJ2-5,SASPPYQETQY
few,TRBV7-9,12,TRBJ1-2,ASSLAGLNYGYT